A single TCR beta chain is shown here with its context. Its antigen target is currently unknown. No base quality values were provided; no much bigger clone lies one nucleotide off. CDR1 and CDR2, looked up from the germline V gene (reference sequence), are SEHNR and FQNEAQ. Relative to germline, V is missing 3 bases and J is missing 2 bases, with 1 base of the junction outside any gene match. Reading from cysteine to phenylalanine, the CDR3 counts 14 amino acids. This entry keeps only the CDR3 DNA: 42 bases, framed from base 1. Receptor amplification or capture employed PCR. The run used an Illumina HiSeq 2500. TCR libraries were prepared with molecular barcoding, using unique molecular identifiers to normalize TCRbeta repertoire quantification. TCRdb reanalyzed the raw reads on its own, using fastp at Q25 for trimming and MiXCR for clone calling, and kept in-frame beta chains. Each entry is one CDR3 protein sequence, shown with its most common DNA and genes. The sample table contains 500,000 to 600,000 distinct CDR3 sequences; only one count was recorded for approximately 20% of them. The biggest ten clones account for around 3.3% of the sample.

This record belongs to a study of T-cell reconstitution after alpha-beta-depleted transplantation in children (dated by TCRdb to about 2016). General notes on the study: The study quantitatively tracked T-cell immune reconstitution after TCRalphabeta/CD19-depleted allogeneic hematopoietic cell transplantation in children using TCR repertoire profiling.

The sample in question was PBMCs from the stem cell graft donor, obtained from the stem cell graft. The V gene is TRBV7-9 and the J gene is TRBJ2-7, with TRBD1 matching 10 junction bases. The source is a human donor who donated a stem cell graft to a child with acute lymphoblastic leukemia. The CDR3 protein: CASSFDRGPYEQYF. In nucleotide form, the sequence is TGTGCCAGCAGCTTTGACAGGGGGCCCTACGAGCAGTACTTC. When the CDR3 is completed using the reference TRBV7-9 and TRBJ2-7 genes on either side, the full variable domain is DTGVSQNPRHKITKRGQNVTFRCDPISEHNRLYWYRQTLGQGPEFLTYFQNEAQLEKSRLLSDRFSAERPKGSFSTLEIQRTEQGDSAMYLCASSFDRGPYEQYFGPGTRLTVT.